The clone carrying this TCR beta chain was recorded a few times. Its specificity is unknown. This sample was taken from a study of T-cell reconstitution after alpha-beta-depleted transplantation in children. This CDR3 is 18 amino acids long. Germline loops: CDR1 MDHEN, CDR2 SYDVKM. The V and J ends lost 3 bases and 3 bases respectively, with 23 bases between them. Preparing the TCRbeta library involved the use of unique molecular identifiers. Each CDR3 protein is one row after TCRdb ran MiXCR on the PCR reads. The repertoire consists of over 150,000 distinct CDR3 sequences, with roughly 7% occurring once and the leading ten covering around 5%. Points from the study as a whole: Reportedly, alpha-beta T cells present about two months post-transplant originated from several hundred expanded clones of graft origin. One year after transplant, T-cell counts and diversity came mostly from newly produced T cells.

The chain employs TRBV28 and TRBJ1-2, with a tentative D call TRBD1 (6 bases). Source: PBMCs, taken before TCRalphabeta/CD19-depleted stem cell transplant. This clonotype was sampled from a boy younger than 10 with acute lymphoblastic leukemia, due to receive a stem cell transplant. CDR3: CASSFQPGQVRRDYGYTF. The CDR3 coding sequence is TGTGCCAGCAGTTTTCAACCGGGACAAGTCAGACGGGACTATGGCTACACCTTC.